These 2 T cell receptor beta chains were all obtained from the same sample, sequenced in a study of blood T cell repertoires in COVID-19 (dated by TCRdb to 2018 to 2021). Receptor libraries were prepared by the immunoSEQ multiplex PCR assay. Drawn from immuneACCESS, this table holds only the in-frame rearrangements with V and J called that TCRdb kept. Clones are partly lost; checked studies trace under half to an unresolved V gene and leave the rest unexplained. This sample comprises fewer than 350,000 clones, approximately 86% of them detected only once. The ten largest clones capture 2.1% of the sample. The sequencing input was peripheral blood. The source of these receptors is a woman aged 30 to 39 who had recovered from COVID-19.

This rearrangement joins TRBV19 to TRBJ1-1; the match to TRBD1 covers 7 bases. The CDR3 is 14 residues long. Germline loops: CDR1 LNHDA, CDR2 SQIVND (reference sequence). Trimming removed 7 bases from V and 5 bases from J; junction bases left unmatched: 10. The CDR3: CASTPIGGRTEAFF. CDR3 coding DNA: TGTGCCAGTACCCCAATAGGGGGCAGGACTGAAGCTTTCTTT.

The table lists this clone with a few counts. The chain uses TRBV6-5 and TRBJ2-1, with D possibly being TRBD2 (5 bases). Trimming left V 11 bases short and J 7 bases short, with 12 bases between. The V gene's germline CDR1 is MNHEY and CDR2 SVGAGI. The CDR3 sequence is 11 residues long. CDR3 bases: TGTGCCTGTATGGAGGCGAATGAGCAGTTCTTC. It specifies CACMEANEQFF.